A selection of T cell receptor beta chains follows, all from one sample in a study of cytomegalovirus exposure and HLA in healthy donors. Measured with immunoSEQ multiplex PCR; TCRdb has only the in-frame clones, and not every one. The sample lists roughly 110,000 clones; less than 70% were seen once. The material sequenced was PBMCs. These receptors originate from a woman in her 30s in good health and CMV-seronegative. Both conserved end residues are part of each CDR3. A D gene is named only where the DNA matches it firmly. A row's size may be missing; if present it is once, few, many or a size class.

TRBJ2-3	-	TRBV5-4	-	TGTGCCAGCAGCTTGGCGGCCAGGGACACAGATACGCAGTATTTT	CASSLAARDTDTQYF
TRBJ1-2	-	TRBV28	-	TGTGCCAGCAGTCCTCAGAGGATTGGGGGCTACACCTTC	CASSPQRIGGYTF
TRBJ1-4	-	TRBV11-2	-	TGTGCCAGCAGCTTAGGACAGAGTTCTAATGAAAAACTGTTTTTT	CASSLGQSSNEKLFF
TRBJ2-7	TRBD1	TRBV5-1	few	TGCGCCAGCAGCCAAGGAGGGACAGGGGGCTCCTACGAGCAGTACTTC	CASSQGGTGGSYEQYF
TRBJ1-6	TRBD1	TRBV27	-	TGTGCCAGCAGTTTATCCCCGGGACAGGGGTGGAGTTCACCCCTCCACTTT	CASSLSPGQGWSSPLHF
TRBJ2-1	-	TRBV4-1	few	TGCGCCAGCAGCCAAGACCTTTTACTAGGGATCGAATACAATGAGCAGTTCTTC	CASSQDLLLGIEYNEQFF
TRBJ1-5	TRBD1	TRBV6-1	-	TGTGCCAGCAGTGACGGACAGGAGGTGAGTGAGCCCCAGCATTTT	CASSDGQEVSEPQHF
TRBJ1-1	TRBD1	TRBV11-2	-	TGTGCCAGCAGCACCGCCGGGACAGGGCCCGAGGCTGAAGCTTTCTTT	CASSTAGTGPEAEAFF
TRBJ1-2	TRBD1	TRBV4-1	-	TGCGCCAGCAGCCGGGGGACAGGGATGTATGGCTACACCTTC	CASSRGTGMYGYTF
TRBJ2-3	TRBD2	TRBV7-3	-	TGTGCCAGCAGCTTAATGGGCCGACTAGCGGGAGCCACAGATACGCAGTATTTT	CASSLMGRLAGATDTQYF
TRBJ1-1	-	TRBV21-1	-	TGTGCCAGCAGCAAAGTGGAGGGCATGAACACTGAAGCTTTCTTT	CASSKVEGMNTEAFF
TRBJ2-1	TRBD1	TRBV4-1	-	TGCGCCAGCAGCCACGACCGGGGGGACAGGGCCTACAATGAGCAGTTCTTC	CASSHDRGDRAYNEQFF
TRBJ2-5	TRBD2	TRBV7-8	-	TGTGCCAGCAGCTTAGTCGGGAACGGACTAGCGCCCAGAGCGAGAGAGACCCAGTACTTC	CASSLVGNGLAPRARETQYF
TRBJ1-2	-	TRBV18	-	TGTGCCAGCTCACCGAGGAGCTCGGAGGGTGGCTACACCTTC	CASSPRSSEGGYTF
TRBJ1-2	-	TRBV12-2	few	TGTGCAAGTCGCTTAGTGGGACAGGGATATGGCTACACCTTC	CASRLVGQGYGYTF
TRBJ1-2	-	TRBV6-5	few	TGTGCCAGCAGTTACTCGGGGGGGTTTGATGGCTACACCTTC	CASSYSGGFDGYTF
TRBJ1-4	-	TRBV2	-	TGTGCCACCGGGGGGGACATTAATGAAAAACTGTTTTTT	CATGGDINEKLFF
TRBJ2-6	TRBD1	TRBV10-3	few	TGTGCCATCAGTTTAGGGGGCGGTGGGGCCAACGTCCTGACTTTC	CAISLGGGGANVLTF
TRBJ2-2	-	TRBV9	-	TGTGCCAGCAGCGCTCAGGGTGACTTCGGGGAGCTGTTTTTT	CASSAQGDFGELFF
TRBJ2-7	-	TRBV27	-	TGTGCCAGCAGTCCCCCGTCCTACGAGCAGTACTTC	CASSPPSYEQYF
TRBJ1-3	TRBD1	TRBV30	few	TGTGCCTGCCCGACGTTGACAGGGGGCGCCGGAAACACCATATATTTT	CACPTLTGGAGNTIYF
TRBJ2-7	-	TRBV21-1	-	TGTGCCCGGAGAGGGACAGGCTCCTACGAGCAGTACTTC	CARRGTGSYEQYF
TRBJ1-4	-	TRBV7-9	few	TGTGCCAGCCGGGGAGGGGGTGAAAAACTGTTTTTT	CASRGGGEKLFF
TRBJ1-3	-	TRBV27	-	TGTGCCAGCAGTTTAGCGTCGGCTGGAAACACCATATATTTT	CASSLASAGNTIYF
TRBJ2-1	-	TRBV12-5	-	TGTGCTAGTAGTAGAGGGCTGACCAATGAGCAGTTCTTC	CASSRGLTNEQFF
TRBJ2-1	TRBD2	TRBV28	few	TGTGCCAGCAGTTTACCTAGCGGGAGGGGGGTGCAGTTCTTC	CASSLPSGRGVQFF
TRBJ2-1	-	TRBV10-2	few	TGCGCCAGCAGTGCTTTACAATACAATGAGCAGTTCTTC	CASSALQYNEQFF
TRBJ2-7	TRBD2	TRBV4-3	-	TGCGCCAGCAGCCAAGGTCTTGAGCGGGGCTTCTACGAGCAGTACTTC	CASSQGLERGFYEQYF
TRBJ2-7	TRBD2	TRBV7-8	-	TGTGCCAGCAGGAACACAATAGCGGGAGGACCCCCATCCTACGAGCAGTACTTC	CASRNTIAGGPPSYEQYF
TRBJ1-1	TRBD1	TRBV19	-	TGTGCCAGTAGCGGACAGGGAATTAACACTGAAGCTTTCTTT	CASSGQGINTEAFF
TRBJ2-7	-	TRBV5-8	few	TGTGCCAGCAGCCGCCGACAGCTGAACTACGAGCAGTACTTC	CASSRRQLNYEQYF
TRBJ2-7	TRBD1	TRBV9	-	TGTGCCAGCAGCGTGGGACAGGGCCCCTACGAGCAGTACTTC	CASSVGQGPYEQYF
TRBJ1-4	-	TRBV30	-	TGTGCCTGGAGTGTACTTAGGGGTGGGGAAAAACTGTTTTTT	CAWSVLRGGEKLFF
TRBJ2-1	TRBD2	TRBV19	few	TGTGCCAGTAGTATCACTAGCGTCTCCTACAATGAGCAGTTCTTC	CASSITSVSYNEQFF
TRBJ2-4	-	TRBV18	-	TGTGCCAGCTCAGAGGGCGCCAAAAACATTCAGTACTTC	CASSEGAKNIQYF
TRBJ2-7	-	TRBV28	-	TGTGCCAGCAGTCTCCTCGGCTCCTACGAGCAGTACTTC	CASSLLGSYEQYF
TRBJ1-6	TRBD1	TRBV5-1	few	TGCGCCAGCAGCTTGAAGATACAGGGGGATAATTCACCCCTCCACTTT	CASSLKIQGDNSPLHF
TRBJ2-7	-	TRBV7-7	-	TGTGCTAGCAGCCAGGCGACTACCGGCTACGAGCAGTACTTC	CASSQATTGYEQYF
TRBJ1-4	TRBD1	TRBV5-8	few	TGTGCCAGCAGCTTGGTCAGGGGGCCTGAAAAACTGTTTTTT	CASSLVRGPEKLFF
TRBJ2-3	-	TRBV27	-	TGTGCCAGCTCTCCTTCCCGGGATTTTTCAGTCACAGATACGCAGTATTTT	CASSPSRDFSVTDTQYF
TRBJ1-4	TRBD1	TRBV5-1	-	TGCGCCAGCAGACCCTATGGCCCGGGACAGAGAAATGAAAAACTGTTTTTT	CASRPYGPGQRNEKLFF
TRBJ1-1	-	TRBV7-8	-	TGTGCCAGCAGCTTAAGGTCGGGTCTAATGAACACTGAAGCTTTCTTT	CASSLRSGLMNTEAFF
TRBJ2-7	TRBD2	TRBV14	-	TGTGCCAGCAGCCAAGATCACTGGCGGGAGACTTCCTACGAGCAGTACTTC	CASSQDHWRETSYEQYF
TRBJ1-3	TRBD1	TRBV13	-	TGTGCCAGCAGCCAAGGAAGAAGGGACAGGGTCGGAAACACCATATATTTT	CASSQGRRDRVGNTIYF
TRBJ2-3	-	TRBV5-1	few	TGCGCCAGCAGCTTGGGGAGCGGGACAGATACGCAGTATTTT	CASSLGSGTDTQYF
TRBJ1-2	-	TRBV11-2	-	TGTGCCAGCAGCTTAGTGAAGGGAGATGGCTACACCTTC	CASSLVKGDGYTF
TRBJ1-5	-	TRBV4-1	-	TGCGCCAGCAGCCTTTCCCCCCCGGGGGGTATCGCAATTCAGCCCCAGCATTTT	CASSLSPPGGIAIQPQHF
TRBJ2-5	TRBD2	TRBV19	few	TGTGCCAGCACCCTAGCGGGAGGAGAGACCCAGTACTTC	CASTLAGGETQYF
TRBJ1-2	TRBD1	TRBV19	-	TGTGCCAGTAGTCTGGGACAGGAGGGCTATGGCTACACCTTC	CASSLGQEGYGYTF
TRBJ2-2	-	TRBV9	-	TGTGCCAGCAGAGACAGCCCTAACACCGGGGAGCTGTTTTTT	CASRDSPNTGELFF
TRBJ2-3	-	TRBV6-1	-	TGTGCCAGTACGGAGCGGAGCTCTAGCACAGATACGCAGTATTTT	CASTERSSSTDTQYF
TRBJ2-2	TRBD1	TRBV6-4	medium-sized	TGTGCCAGCAGTGCCGGGACAGACACCGGGGAGCTGTTTTTT	CASSAGTDTGELFF
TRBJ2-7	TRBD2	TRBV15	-	TGTGCCACCGGGCCCCGGGGGGACCTCTACGAGCAGTACTTC	CATGPRGDLYEQYF
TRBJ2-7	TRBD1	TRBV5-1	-	TGCGCCAGCAGCAGGGGGACAGGGGAGGCCTACGAGCAGTACTTC	CASSRGTGEAYEQYF
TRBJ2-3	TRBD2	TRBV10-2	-	TGCGCCAGCAGTCACGCGGGACTAGCGGATCGGGCAGATACGCAGTATTTT	CASSHAGLADRADTQYF
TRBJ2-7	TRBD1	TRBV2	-	TGTGCCAGCAGCGGTAGGGGGCTGACCTACGAGCAGTACTTC	CASSGRGLTYEQYF
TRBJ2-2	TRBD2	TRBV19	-	TGTGCCAGTAGTATGACTAGCTTGTGGACCGGGGAGCTGTTTTTT	CASSMTSLWTGELFF
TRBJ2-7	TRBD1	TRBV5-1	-	TGCGCCAGCAGCCCTGGACAGGGCCCCTACGAGCAGTACTTC	CASSPGQGPYEQYF
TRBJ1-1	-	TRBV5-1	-	TGCGCCAGCAGCGCGGACAGTAACACTGAAGCTTTCTTT	CASSADSNTEAFF